These 9 T cell receptor beta chains were all obtained from the same sample, sequenced in a study of Tregs in tolerant kidney transplant recipients. The protocol was immunoSEQ multiplex PCR, while the TCRdb copy is restricted to in-frame clones and leaves out a portion. The sample gives some 70,000 clones, approximately 91% of which show up once; nearly 0.4% is in the top ten. The sample in question was CD4+ T cells from blood, obtained before the transplant. The receptors derive from a human donor who received a combined kidney and bone marrow transplant.

This clone was seen a handful of times. The sample has other DNA sequences that encode this CDR3 too. The V gene is TRBV7-9, the J gene TRBJ2-7; 9 positions agree with TRBD1. The ends lost 5 bases at V and 4 bases at J; junction bases unmatched: 6. Germline-derived CDR1 and CDR2 are SEHNR and FQNEAQ (reference sequence). CDR3 length: 14 amino acids. This chain's CDR3 is CASSLGTGYYEQYF. The DNA of the CDR3 is TGTGCCAGCAGCCTTGGGACAGGGTATTACGAGCAGTACTTC.

The V gene is TRBV5-6, the J gene TRBJ2-3, with TRBD2 matching 11 bases. The CDR3 has 17 amino acids. Trimming at V came to 3 bases and at J to 4 bases, leaving 10 bases not matched to a gene. Germline CDR1 is SGHDT and CDR2 is YYEEEE. The CDR3 DNA is TGTGCCAGCAGCTCGTTACCGGGACTAGCGGTTCCAGATACGCAGTATTTT. Protein: CASSSLPGLAVPDTQYF.

A word on this clone: Within the sample, other DNA sequences also encode this same CDR3. This rearrangement joins TRBV6-5 to TRBJ1-5; 8 bases map to TRBD1. V shed 5 bases and J 4 bases; nucleotides not matched to a gene: 1. Germline V gene lookup returns CDR1 MNHEY and CDR2 SVGAGI. The CDR3 length is 13 residues. The CDR3 spells CASSRQGNQPQHF. For the CDR3, the DNA is TGTGCCAGCAGTAGACAGGGGAATCAGCCCCAGCATTTT.

This clone is a singleton in its sample. V gene TRBV28 combines with J gene TRBJ2-1; a weak D match, TRBD2 (6 bases). This CDR3 is built from 15 residues. The germline V gene has CDR1 MDHEN and CDR2 SYDVKM. V gave up 6 bases and J gave up 0 bases, with 12 bases separating them. CDR3 DNA: TGTGCCAGCAGAGCGGGTGCCTACTCCTACAATGAGCAGTTCTTC. Amino acid sequence: CASRAGAYSYNEQFF.

J is TRBJ1-5 and V is TRBV19; 7 bases match TRBD1. Germline V gene data show CDR1 as LNHDA and CDR2 as SQIVND (reference sequence). CDR3 length: 13 residues. The J segment lost 6 bases and the V segment lost 6 bases, leaving 5 bases of the junction unmatched. Here the CDR3 reads CASSGGGRQPQHF. The CDR3 DNA reads as TGTGCCAGTAGCGGAGGGGGCCGTCAGCCCCAGCATTTT.

Only one count was recorded for this clone. J is TRBJ2-1 and V is TRBV5-4, with D possibly TRBD2 on 5 matching bases. Trimming stripped 0 bases from V and 4 bases from J, with 8 bases between. The CDR3 runs to 14 residues. Germline assignment: CDR1 SGHNT and CDR2 YYREEE (reference sequence). CDR3 amino acids: CASSLGTPYNEQFF. The CDR3, as DNA: TGTGCCAGCAGCTTGGGGACTCCATACAATGAGCAGTTCTTC.

The chain couples TRBV30 to TRBJ1-1; 9 nucleotides match TRBD1. V shed 2 bases, J shed 5 bases, and the junction held 15 bases outside the gene matches. Germline CDR1 reads GTSNPN; CDR2 reads SVGIG (reference sequence). This CDR3 has 17 residues. The CDR3 region is CAWSIRTGALSVTEAFF. Written as DNA, the CDR3 is TGTGCCTGGAGTATCCGGACAGGGGCGCTCTCGGTAACTGAAGCTTTCTTT.

The chain couples TRBV2 to TRBJ2-1; the match to TRBD1 covers 8 bases. Germline CDR1 is SNHLY and CDR2 is FYNNEI. V lost 10 bases and J lost 4; bases outside the gene matches: 6. The CDR3 totals 13 residues. In nucleotides, the CDR3 is TGTGCCACTAACAGGGGGGTGTACAATGAGCAGTTCTTC. This gives the protein CATNRGVYNEQFF.

This chain uses TRBV19 with TRBJ1-5; a weak D match, TRBD1 (5 bases). Germline loops: CDR1 LNHDA, CDR2 SQIVND (reference sequence). V dropped 2 bases and J dropped 0 bases, with 11 bases sitting between them. The CDR3 is made up of 16 amino acids. The DNA of the CDR3 is TGTGCCAGTAGTATATGGGGCCCGTATAGCAATCAGCCCCAGCATTTT. Protein product: CASSIWGPYSNQPQHF.